This TCR beta chain was sequenced in a study of CD8 T cells in ankylosing spondylitis. The study, taken as a whole, reports: Disease-linked clones bore a CD8+ phenotype and were relatively rare in peripheral blood. Several highly homologous variants formed a TCR beta motif that appeared characteristic of ankylosing spondylitis blood. As reported, disease-linked clones showed significant enrichment in matched ankylosing spondylitis synovial fluid.

Ten or more counts support this clonotype. Its target is unknown. A quantitative 5'-RACE method, one with molecular barcodes, was used to make TCR beta libraries. Each CDR3 protein is one row after TCRdb ran MiXCR on the 5' RACE reads. The sample has 450,000 to 550,000 distinct CDR3 sequences; over 4% are singletons. The receptor was derived from a male donor with ankylosing spondylitis. Sequences were obtained from blood, either unsorted or a sorted T cell fraction (not recorded which).

The CDR3 DNA sequence: TGCGCCAGCAGTCTGGGGGTCGAGGGGACAGATACGCAGTATTTT. Its translation: CASSLGVEGTDTQYF. The chain joins TRBV5-1 to TRBJ2-3; perhaps D is TRBD1 or TRBD2 (5 bases each). Germline CDR1 SGHRS, CDR2 YFSETQ. V gave up 5 bases and J gave up 3 bases, with 16 bases separating them. This CDR3 spans 15 amino acids.